This is a list of T cell receptor beta chains from one sample in a study of OX40 agonist ivuxolimab in advanced cancers. Measured with immunoSEQ multiplex PCR; TCRdb has only the in-frame clones, and not every one. The data hold 30,000 to 40,000 clones, with approximately 80% observed a single time. Specimen: CD4+ or CD8+ T cells sorted from blood, collected in a trial of the OX40 agonist ivuxolimab. The receptors originated from an adult with an advanced solid tumor such as melanoma, head and neck, liver or kidney cancer. CDR3s include the opening cysteine and the closing phenylalanine or tryptophan. Each record gives: CDR3 length, D gene, J gene, clone size, V gene, CDR3 protein, CDR3 DNA. D genes are given only for firm matches. Only some rows state a clone size, as once, few, many or a class for expanded clones.

>16|.|TRBJ2-5|.|TRBV28
CASSSSFLANPGAQYF
TGTGCCAGCAGTTCCTCCTTCCTAGCGAACCCCGGGGCCCAGTACTTC
>14|.|TRBJ1-4|.|TRBV7-9
CASSSRRVEEKLFF
TGTGCCAGCAGCTCCCGCAGGGTCGAAGAAAAACTGTTTTTT
>15|.|TRBJ2-7|.|TRBV14
CASSPGGYKTYEQYF
TGTGCCAGCAGCCCTGGGGGGTACAAAACCTACGAGCAGTACTTC
>15|TRBD2|TRBJ2-2|.|TRBV6-5
CASSYSVGGTGELFF
TGTGCCAGCAGTTATTCGGTCGGGGGGACCGGGGAGCTGTTTTTT
>13|.|TRBJ1-1|.|TRBV7-6
CASSLALGTEAFF
TGTGCCAGCAGCTTAGCGTTGGGAACTGAAGCTTTCTTT
>13|TRBD2|TRBJ2-1|.|TRBV28
CASSRRAGGRQFF
TGTGCCAGCAGCCGGAGAGCGGGGGGTAGGCAGTTCTTC
>17|TRBD2|TRBJ2-1|.|TRBV9
CASSVGGGLANHNEQFF
TGTGCCAGCAGCGTAGGAGGGGGACTAGCGAACCACAATGAGCAGTTCTTC
>14|TRBD1|TRBJ1-1|.|TRBV6-1
CASKTGRSSTEAFF
TGTGCCAGTAAGACAGGGCGTTCGAGCACTGAAGCTTTCTTT
>14|.|TRBJ2-7|.|TRBV7-2
CASSLGQGVYEQYF
TGTGCCAGCAGCTTAGGGCAGGGAGTCTACGAGCAGTACTTC
>13|.|TRBJ2-3|.|TRBV6-6
CASSFLLADTQYF
TGTGCCAGCAGTTTCCTACTAGCAGATACGCAGTATTTT
>15|TRBD2|TRBJ2-5|.|TRBV5-5
CASSSSGTDQETQYF
TGTGCCAGCAGCTCTAGCGGGACAGACCAAGAGACCCAGTACTTC
>15|.|TRBJ1-4|.|TRBV10-3
CAISESRGEEGKLFF
TGTGCCATCAGTGAGTCGAGGGGGGAAGAAGGAAAACTGTTTTTT
>13|.|TRBJ1-5|few|TRBV7-8
CASSTSTVQPQHF
TGTGCCAGCAGCACCTCGACAGTGCAGCCCCAGCATTTT
>16|TRBD2|TRBJ2-7|.|TRBV4-3
CASSQGAGLAGGEQYF
TGCGCCAGCAGCCAAGGGGCCGGACTAGCGGGAGGTGAGCAGTACTTC
>13|.|TRBJ2-5|.|TRBV6-5
CASTRPPQETQYF
TGTGCCAGCACCCGGCCGCCCCAAGAGACCCAGTACTTC
>13|.|TRBJ1-6|.|TRBV28
CASGRQSYSPLHF
TGTGCCAGCGGGAGACAATCGTACTCACCCCTCCACTTT
>14|.|TRBJ1-4|.|TRBV21-1
CASSTLNADEKLFF
TGTGCCAGCAGCACCCTGAATGCGGATGAAAAACTGTTTTTT
>16|TRBD1|TRBJ2-3|.|TRBV2
CASSEGSWDRGGGQYF
TGTGCCAGCAGTGAAGGATCCTGGGACAGGGGGGGTGGGCAGTATTTT
>14|.|TRBJ1-3|.|TRBV6-5
CASSHRDSGNTIYF
TGTGCCAGCAGTCACCGGGACTCTGGAAACACCATATATTTT
>15|TRBD2|TRBJ2-7|medium-sized|TRBV14
CASSPSPSGGYEQYF
TGTGCCAGCAGCCCGTCGCCTAGCGGGGGTTACGAGCAGTACTTC
>15|TRBD2|TRBJ2-1|.|TRBV6-5
CASSGRLAVYNEQFF
TGTGCCAGCAGCGGAAGACTAGCGGTCTACAATGAGCAGTTCTTC
>16|.|TRBJ1-2|.|TRBV10-2
CASSVSVRGPSFGYTF
TGCGCCAGCAGTGTTTCCGTGAGGGGCCCCTCCTTTGGCTACACCTTC
>17|.|TRBJ2-2|.|TRBV19
CASSMRETRINTGELFF
TGTGCCAGTAGTATGAGGGAGACAAGAATTAACACCGGGGAGCTGTTTTTT
>13|.|TRBJ1-2|.|TRBV6-4
CASRGGANYGYTF
TGTGCCAGCAGAGGTGGAGCTAACTATGGCTACACCTTC
>18|.|TRBJ2-6|.|TRBV4-1
CASSQFILVEAGANVLTF
TGCGCCAGCAGCCAATTCATACTAGTTGAGGCTGGGGCCAACGTCCTGACTTTC